These 4 T cell receptor beta chains share one sample of origin, sequenced in a study of blood T cell repertoires in COVID-19. Some clones are missing from TCRdb's copy, which holds only in-frame ones; the method was immunoSEQ multiplex PCR. The table has 150,000 to 200,000 clones, 80% to 90% seen once. Specimen: peripheral blood. The receptor source for this set is a man aged 50 to 60 with active or convalescent COVID-19.

The chain recombines TRBV9 with TRBJ2-2; perhaps TRBD2 as D (7 bases). The CDR3 loop spans 12 amino acids. CDR1 and CDR2 (germline): SGDLS, YYNGEE. Trimming removed 7 bases from V and 6 bases from J, with 10 bases in between. CDR3 nucleotide sequence: TGTGCCAGCGGGGGGGCCTCCGGGGAGCTGTTTTTT. It encodes CASGGASGELFF.

The chain joins TRBV2 to TRBJ1-2; D might be TRBD1 (6 bases). There are 13 residues in the CDR3. Germline V gene data show CDR1 as SNHLY and CDR2 as FYNNEI. Trimming removed 7 bases from V and 6 bases from J, with 15 bases in between. CDR3 sequence: CASTPDRLDGYTF. CDR3 in DNA: TGTGCCAGCACTCCCGACAGGCTTGATGGCTACACCTTC.

The chain uses TRBV5-1 and TRBJ1-1; D uncertain. Trimming removed 1 base from V and 1 base from J, with 5 bases in between. In germline, CDR1 is SGHRS, CDR2 YFSETQ. This CDR3 is built from 13 residues. The DNA of the CDR3 is TGCGCCAGCAGCTTGCTAGAGAACACTGAAGCTTTCTTT. As protein: CASSLLENTEAFF.

V is TRBV3-1 (or the pseudogene TRBV3-2) and J is TRBJ1-1; 8 bases are a match to TRBD1. The CDR3 runs to 14 residues. The germline CDR1 and CDR2 sequences are LGHDT and YNNKEL (reference sequence). J was trimmed by 10 bases and V by 0 bases; bases with no gene match: 7. The CDR3 here is CASSQDSGGGGAFF. The CDR3, as DNA: TGTGCCAGCAGCCAAGATTCAGGGGGCGGGGGAGCTTTCTTT.